This T cell receptor beta chain was found in a study of cytomegalovirus exposure and HLA in healthy donors. Overall study context: Of all 380 or so donors who were genotyped, 75% to 85% belonged to the Caucasian-associated ancestry cluster.

Findings and limits, study-wide: Earlier results showed most TCR beta V segments being productive about 87% or about 30% of the time. It was only CMV serostatus that was available as immune exposure information.

This CDR3 has 15 amino acids. Trimming cost V 0 bases and J 9 bases; bases outside gene matches: 7. CDR1 and CDR2 from the germline V gene are SGHTA and FQGTGA. Turning to this clone: The antigen is undetermined.

13 Jbeta primers and 60 Vbeta primers were used for the PCR. The protocol was immunoSEQ multiplex PCR, while the TCRdb copy is restricted to in-frame clones and leaves out a portion. The sample lists some 77,000 clones, 75% to 90% occurring once. The clonotype comes from a man aged 50-60 years in good health and CMV-seropositive. The chain links TRBV7-3 to TRBJ2-1; 8 bases match TRBD2. The sample was PBMCs. This CDR3 is CASSLTLAGSREQFF. CDR3 sequence (DNA): TGTGCCAGCAGCTTAACGCTAGCGGGTTCTCGTGAGCAGTTCTTC.